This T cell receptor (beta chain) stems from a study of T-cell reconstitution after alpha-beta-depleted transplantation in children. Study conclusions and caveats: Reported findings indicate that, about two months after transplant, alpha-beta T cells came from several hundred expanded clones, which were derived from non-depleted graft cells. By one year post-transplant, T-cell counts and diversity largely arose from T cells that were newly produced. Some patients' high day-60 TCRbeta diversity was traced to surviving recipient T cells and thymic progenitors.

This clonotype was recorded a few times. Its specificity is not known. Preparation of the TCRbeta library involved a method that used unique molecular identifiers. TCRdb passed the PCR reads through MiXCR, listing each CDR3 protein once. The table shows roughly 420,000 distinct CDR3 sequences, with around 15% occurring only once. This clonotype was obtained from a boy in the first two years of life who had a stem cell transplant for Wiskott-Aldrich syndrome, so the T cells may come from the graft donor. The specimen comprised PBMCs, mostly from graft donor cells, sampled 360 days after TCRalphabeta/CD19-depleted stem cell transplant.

The CDR3 loop is CAISEGGYNEQFF. The CDR3 region has the DNA TGTGCCATTAGCGAGGGGGGTTACAATGAGCAGTTCTTC. V and J are TRBV10-3 and TRBJ2-1, with D tentatively TRBD1 or TRBD2 (6 bases each). CDR3 length: 13 amino acids. V lost 9 bases and J lost 4, with 13 bases in between. CDR1 and CDR2 from the germline V gene are ENHRY and SYGVKD.